This T cell receptor beta chain stems from a study of beta chain features in type 1 diabetes. General study points: Type 1 diabetes patients showed fewer insertions and more deletions at VDJ junctions. Patients and controls would be equally affected if PCR favored shorter templates.

This clone has only a few counts. Its antigen is as yet unknown. The whole isolated RNA underwent reverse transcription, so sequencing captured expressed TCRB transcripts. This table comes from immunoSEQ multiplex PCR, and its TCRdb copy is limited to in-frame clones, with some not included. The sample has roughly 400,000 clones, roughly 13% seen once. The CDR3 spans 17 residues. Germline lookup yields CDR1 SGHAT and CDR2 FQNNGV. The ends were cut back, 1 base at V and 1 base at J, with 17 bases in the middle. A sort by CD45RO/CCR7/CD25/CD127/CD95/CD27 yielded CD4+ naive, central memory, regulatory and stem cell-like memory cells.

The sequenced material came from naive CD4+ T cells from blood. The gene calls are TRBV11-2 and TRBJ2-7, with unresolved D. The clonotype comes from a man aged 25 to 40 in good health. This CDR3 reads CASSLVKMRTPSYEQYF. The CDR3 DNA reads TGTGCCAGCAGCTTAGTAAAGATGAGAACCCCTTCCTACGAGCAGTACTTC.